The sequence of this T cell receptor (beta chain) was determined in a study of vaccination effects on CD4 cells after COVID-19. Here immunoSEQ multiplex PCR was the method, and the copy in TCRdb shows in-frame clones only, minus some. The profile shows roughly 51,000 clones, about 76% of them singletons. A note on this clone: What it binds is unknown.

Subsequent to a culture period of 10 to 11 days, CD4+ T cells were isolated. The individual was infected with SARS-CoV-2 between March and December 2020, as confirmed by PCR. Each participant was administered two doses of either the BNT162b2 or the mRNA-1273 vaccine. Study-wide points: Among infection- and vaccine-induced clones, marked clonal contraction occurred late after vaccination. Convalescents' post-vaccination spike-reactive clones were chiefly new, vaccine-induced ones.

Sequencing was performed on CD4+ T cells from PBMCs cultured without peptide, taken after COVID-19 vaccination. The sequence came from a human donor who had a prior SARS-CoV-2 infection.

CDR3 sequence: CASSLTLEEGAGVPTRETQYF. In nucleotides, the CDR3 is TGTGCCAGCAGCTTAACGCTCGAAGAAGGGGCAGGAGTCCCAACAAGAGAGACCCAGTACTTC. The gene calls are TRBV7-3 and TRBJ2-5, with D tentatively TRBD1 (5 bases). The CDR3 spans 21 residues. The germline V gene has CDR1 SGHTA and CDR2 FQGTGA. With 0 bases removed from V and 4 bases from J, the gap between germline ends came to 30 bases.